Ten or more counts support the clone carrying this T cell receptor beta chain. This record belongs to a study of HIV-infected patients and healthy controls. The CDR3 has 17 amino acids. V trimming: 4 bases; J trimming: 4 bases; junction bases outside the gene matches: 13. Per the germline V gene, CDR1 is SGHKS and CDR2 is YYEKEE (reference sequence). TCRdb ran MiXCR on the 5' RACE reads and lists one entry per CDR3 protein. Seen here are tens of thousands of distinct CDR3 sequences, about 16% observed once, and the top ten hold approximately 5%. V and J are TRBV5-5 and TRBJ2-7; 11 positions match TRBD2. This clonotype originated in a human donor in good health. Specimen: CD4+ T cells from blood. The CDR3 DNA reads as TGTGCCAGCAGCCACAAAGACCTTAGCGGGAGGGGATACGAGCAGTACTTC. This sequence encodes CASSHKDLSGRGYEQYF.